The next 25 T cell receptor beta chains were all read from a single sample in a study of CD4 T cells in relation to SARS-CoV-2 and coronaviruses. Repertoires were generated with immunoSEQ multiplex PCR, while TCRdb's copy carries only in-frame clones and drops some. Of 35,000 to 45,000 clones detected, under 85% appear once; the ten largest clones hold around 21%. Which antigens these TCRs recognize remains unknown. Sequences were obtained from memory CD4+ T cells from PBMCs, cultured in vitro. The receptors were sampled from an adult with COVID-19.

This sequence joins TRBV18 and TRBJ2-7, with 12 bases matching TRBD1. The V gene end was trimmed by 3 bases and the J gene end by 6 bases; junction bases not matched to a gene: 3. CDR1 KGHSH and CDR2 LQKENI come from the germline V gene. This CDR3 has 14 amino acids. The CDR3: CASSPPGQGAEQYF. The CDR3 DNA sequence: TGTGCCAGCTCACCGCCGGGACAGGGGGCCGAGCAGTACTTC. The full variable domain, completed using reference TRBV18 and TRBJ2-7, is NAGVMQNPRHLVRRRGQEARLRCSPMKGHSHVYWYRQLPEEGLKFMVYLQKENIIDESGMPKERFSAEFPKEGPSILRIQQVVRGDSAAYFCASSPPGQGAEQYFGPGTRLTVT.

The chain has TRBV7-3 and TRBJ2-6; D not certain. Per the germline V gene, CDR1 is SGHTA and CDR2 is FQGTGA. Trimming took 2 bases from V and 0 from J, leaving 8 bases between them. The CDR3 length is 16 residues. CDR3 region: CASSLPGSSGANVLTF. CDR3 bases: TGTGCCAGCAGCTTACCCGGATCCTCTGGGGCCAACGTCCTGACTTTC.

V usage is TRBV19 and J usage is TRBJ1-2; tentative D call: TRBD1 (5 bases). The germline gives CDR1 LNHDA, CDR2 SQIVND (reference sequence). This CDR3 comprises 16 residues. V was shortened by 4 bases and J by 4 bases, with 19 bases between the two germline ends. CDR3 in DNA: TGTGCCAGTAGTACCACCTCAGGGTATGGAAGCTATGGCTACACCTTC. As protein: CASSTTSGYGSYGYTF.

The chain links TRBV2 to TRBJ2-1; D unclear. V dropped 4 bases and J dropped 0 bases, with 13 bases sitting between them. The CDR3 is made up of 16 amino acids. Looked up from germline, CDR1 is SNHLY and CDR2 is FYNNEI. DNA of the CDR3: TGTGCCAGCAGTGCGTGGGCGAGAAGCTCCTACAATGAGCAGTTCTTC. It codes for CASSAWARSSYNEQFF. The whole variable domain, filled in from reference TRBV2 and TRBJ2-1, reads EPEVTQTPSHQVTQMGQEVILRCVPISNHLYFYWYRQILGQKVEFLVSFYNNEISEKSEIFDDQFSVERPDGSNFTLKIRSTKLEDSAMYFCASSAWARSSYNEQFFGPGTRLTVL.

The chain links TRBV7-9 to TRBJ2-1; TRBD1 agrees at 10 bases. Germline V lookup: CDR1 SEHNR, CDR2 FQNEAQ (reference sequence). The CDR3 totals 16 residues. Trimming removed 4 bases from V and 5 bases from J; junction bases left unmatched: 8. This CDR3 is CASSSPWDRGNNEQFF. DNA of the CDR3: TGTGCCAGCAGCTCCCCGTGGGACAGGGGAAACAATGAGCAGTTCTTC.

In regard to this clone: An end of the junction differs from the germline gene, which may be a read error. This chain links TRBV30 with TRBJ1-1, with D possibly TRBD1 on 5 matching bases. The CDR3 length is 10 residues. Germline CDR1 is GTSNPN and CDR2 is SVGIG (reference sequence). CDR3 sequence: CAGGRDRPIF. CDR3 bases: TGTGCCGGAGGCCGGGACCGCCCGATCTTT.

The V and J genes are TRBV9 and TRBJ1-1; 8 bases match TRBD1. V gave up 3 bases and J gave up 6 bases; unmatched junction bases: 10. The germline V gene encodes CDR1 SGDLS and CDR2 YYNGEE. The length of the CDR3 is 15 residues. The CDR3 is CASSGLGQGWAEAFF. The CDR3, as DNA: TGTGCCAGCAGCGGACTCGGACAGGGTTGGGCTGAAGCTTTCTTT. Complete variable domain (other parts from reference TRBV9 and TRBJ1-1): DSGVTQTPKHLITATGQRVTLRCSPRSGDLSVYWYQQSLDQGLQFLIQYYNGEERAKGNILERFSAQQFPDLHSELNLSSLELGDSALYFCASSGLGQGWAEAFFGQGTRLTVV.

The chain combines TRBV28 with TRBJ2-7, with 7 positions matching TRBD1. This CDR3 is 14 amino acids long. The V gene end was trimmed by 6 bases and the J gene end by 3 bases; junction bases not matched to a gene: 8. Germline V CDR1 and CDR2: MDHEN, SYDVKM. In nucleotides, the CDR3 is TGTGCCAGCAGCCTAGTGACAGGGTTCTACGAGCAGTACTTC. It specifies CASSLVTGFYEQYF. Based on the CDR3 plus reference TRBV28 and TRBJ2-7, the full variable domain is DVKVTQSSRYLVKRTGEKVFLECVQDMDHENMFWYRQDPGLGLRLIYFSYDVKMKEKGDIPEGYSVSREKKERFSLILESASTNQTSMYLCASSLVTGFYEQYFGPGTRLTVT.

The chain couples TRBV9 to TRBJ2-3, with D perhaps being TRBD1 or TRBD2 (5 bases each). Deletions cut 0 bases from V and 9 bases from J, with 11 bases between. From germline, CDR1 is SGDLS and CDR2 YYNGEE. CDR3 length: 13 residues. CDR3 region: CASSVGRAGTQYF. CDR3 coding DNA: TGTGCCAGCAGCGTAGGCAGGGCGGGCACGCAGTATTTT.

This chain uses TRBV13 with TRBJ2-2; 8 bases map to TRBD2. The junction had 10 bases not matched to a gene; V was cut back by 5 bases and J by 8 bases. Germline V lookup: CDR1 PRHDT, CDR2 FYEKMQ (reference sequence). This CDR3 is 15 amino acids long. CDR3 in DNA: TGTGCCAGCAGCGAAAGAGCGGGAGTCGCGGGGGAGCTGTTTTTT. Its translation: CASSERAGVAGELFF.

This chain links TRBV28 with TRBJ2-1, with TRBD2 as a possible D gene (6 bases). Trimming took 5 bases from V and 0 from J, leaving 20 bases between them. Germline assignment: CDR1 MDHEN and CDR2 SYDVKM. The CDR3 covers 18 residues. CDR3 protein: CASSLAVTGANSYNEQFF. CDR3 in DNA: TGTGCCAGCAGTCTAGCTGTGACGGGAGCCAACTCCTACAATGAGCAGTTCTTC.

CDR3 sequence reads: CASSRDAQAHYEQYF. The CDR3, as DNA: TGCGCCAGCAGCCGGGACGCGCAGGCACATTACGAGCAGTACTTC. V and J are TRBV5-1 and TRBJ2-7; D may correspond to TRBD1 or TRBD2 (5 bases each). V lost 4 bases to trimming and J lost 4 bases, with 18 bases between them. This CDR3 comprises 15 residues. Germline values: CDR1 SGHRS, CDR2 YFSETQ.

The chain joins TRBV16 to TRBJ1-1; D gene uncertain. The CDR3 consists of 12 residues. CDR1 is KGHSY, CDR2 FQNENV, per germline. The V end lost 4 bases, the J end lost 3 bases, and 6 bases lay between the germline ends. CDR3 amino acids: CASSPGYTEAFF. CDR3 coding DNA: TGTGCCAGCAGCCCCGGCTACACTGAAGCTTTCTTT.

V and J are TRBV7-3 and TRBJ2-6, with a tentative D call TRBD1 (6 bases). The length of the CDR3 is 15 residues. Trimming left V 5 bases short and J 0 bases short, with 8 bases between. Germline CDR1 and CDR2: SGHTA and FQGTGA. CDR3 nucleotides: TGTGCCAGCAGCCGGACAGACTCTGGGGCCAACGTCCTGACTTTC. Its translation is CASSRTDSGANVLTF.

The V call is TRBV7-2, the J call TRBJ2-3; no clear D gene. V dropped 4 bases and J dropped 4 bases, with 15 bases sitting between them. The CDR3 runs to 15 residues. CDR1 is SGHTA and CDR2 is FQGNSA in the germline V gene. The CDR3 DNA sequence: TGTGCCAGCAGCTCCCAGCCTCTTAAGGCAGATACGCAGTATTTT. Protein product: CASSSQPLKADTQYF.

The J gene is TRBJ1-3, the V gene TRBV4-1; no definite D call. V dropped 9 bases and J dropped 0 bases, with 15 bases sitting between them. The CDR3 sequence is 15 residues long. Germline values: CDR1 MGHRA, CDR2 YSYEKL. Here the CDR3 reads CASTLRFGSGNTIYF. The DNA for the CDR3 is TGCGCCAGTACCCTCAGGTTCGGCTCTGGAAACACCATATATTTT.

This clone has just a few counts. V is TRBV5-1 and J is TRBJ1-4, with D perhaps matching TRBD1 (5 bases). V was trimmed by 4 bases and J by 0 bases, leaving 10 bases between them. This CDR3 is 15 amino acids long. Germline CDR1 reads SGHRS; CDR2 reads YFSETQ. The CDR3 DNA reads as TGCGCCAGCAGCCAGGGACGGACAACTAATGAAAAACTGTTTTTT. Its protein is CASSQGRTTNEKLFF.

The chain has TRBV30 and TRBJ1-4, with 8 bases fitting TRBD1. This CDR3 contains 15 residues. V was clipped by 0 bases and J by 7 bases; unmatched bases: 7. In germline, CDR1 is GTSNPN, CDR2 SVGIG (reference sequence). The CDR3 nucleotides are TGTGCCTGGAGTGTCGGACAGGGAGGGGGTGAAAAACTGTTTTTT. Its protein product is CAWSVGQGGGEKLFF.

This chain's CDR3 is CASSGTSGTLTFF. The CDR3, as DNA: TGTGCCAGCAGTGGGACCTCCGGGACTTTAACTTTCTTT. This sequence joins TRBV27 and TRBJ1-1; TRBD1 might be the D (5 bases). With 5 bases removed from V and 12 bases from J, the gap between germline ends came to 19 bases. Germline CDR1 and CDR2: MNHEY and SMNVEV (reference sequence). The CDR3 is 13 amino acids.

This clone counts as medium-sized. The J gene is TRBJ1-2, the V gene TRBV25-1; D is uncertain. The CDR3 spans 12 residues. The germline V gene has CDR1 MGHDK and CDR2 SYGVNS. V was pared by 3 bases and J by 8 bases, with 10 bases between. The CDR3 loop is CASSDPVAGYTF. The CDR3 bases are TGTGCCAGCAGTGATCCAGTTGCAGGCTACACCTTC.

The genes are TRBV28 and TRBJ1-5; 9 bases are shared with TRBD1. Unmatched junction bases numbered 1, after V lost 3 bases and J lost 1 base. The CDR3 has 15 amino acids. Germline V CDR1 and CDR2: MDHEN, SYDVKM. The CDR3 DNA reads as TGTGCCAGCAGTTTGGGACAGGGCAGCAATCAGCCCCAGCATTTT. This translates into CASSLGQGSNQPQHF.

V gene TRBV2 combines with J gene TRBJ2-3, with D possibly TRBD2 on 5 matching bases. The CDR3 loop spans 12 amino acids. Germline CDR1 SNHLY, CDR2 FYNNEI. V gave up 7 bases and J gave up 5 bases, with 10 bases separating them. CDR3 sequence (DNA): TGTGCCAGCACGGGATGGGGAGATACGCAGTATTTT. Translating it yields CASTGWGDTQYF.

The chain uses TRBV19 and TRBJ2-7; a weak D match, TRBD2 (6 bases). V was pared by 7 bases and J by 2 bases, with 15 bases between. This CDR3 region has 14 residues. In germline, CDR1 is LNHDA, CDR2 SQIVND (reference sequence). The DNA of the CDR3 is TGTGCCAGTAAGGAGAGCGGGCCGACCTACGAGCAGTACTTC. Translation: CASKESGPTYEQYF.

The J gene is TRBJ2-7, the V gene TRBV28; D is ambiguous. Trimming left V 3 bases short and J 6 bases short, with 15 bases between. This CDR3 contains 14 residues. Germline V gene sequence: CDR1 MDHEN, CDR2 SYDVKM. This CDR3 is CASSFLVRAVEQYF. The DNA of the CDR3 is TGTGCCAGCAGTTTTCTAGTCCGTGCAGTCGAGCAGTACTTC.

This clone was seen only a few times. The rearrangement links TRBV5-4 to TRBJ2-3; 8 positions agree with TRBD1. The CDR3 sequence is 16 residues long. The germline V gene has CDR1 SGHNT and CDR2 YYREEE (reference sequence). J lost 4 bases, V lost 6 bases, and 13 bases had no gene match. CDR3 in amino acids: CASTQKQGVPADTQYF. DNA of the CDR3: TGTGCCAGCACCCAAAAACAGGGGGTGCCGGCAGATACGCAGTATTTT.